The 24 T cell receptor beta chains presented below share a single source sample, sequenced in a study of beta chain features in type 1 diabetes (dated by TCRdb to the late 2010s). Receptor amplification or capture employed the immunoSEQ multiplex PCR assay. The High Capacity cDNA Reverse Transcription Kit was used to reverse transcribe all of the isolated RNA, meaning that expressed TCRB transcripts were what got sequenced. This immuneACCESS table, as held by TCRdb, lists in-frame sequences with V and J called but not all clones. Of the missing ones, under half trace to an unresolved V gene in checked studies; the others have no known cause. The sample table holds around 430,000 clones, of which roughly 30% were seen once. The biggest ten clones account for around 0.065% of the sample. Sequencing was carried out using naive CD4+ T cells from blood. The label giving this sample's cell subset or site can be read as: true naive CD4+ T cells. The receptor source for this set is a young man in good health.

This chain links TRBV25-1 with TRBJ1-4; 7 bases map to TRBD1. Germline CDR1 is MGHDK and CDR2 is SYGVNS. Germline trimming cut 4 bases from V and 8 bases from J; bases unmatched to any gene: 10. This CDR3 comprises 15 residues. DNA of the CDR3: TGTGCCAGCAGTGGAAGACAGGGTGTGGGGGAAAAACTGTTTTTT. Translating gives CASSGRQGVGEKLFF. The full variable domain, completed using reference TRBV25-1 and TRBJ1-4, is EADIYQTPRYLVIGTGKKITLECSQTMGHDKMYWYQQDPGMELHLIHYSYGVNSTEKGDLSSESTVSRIRTEHFPLTLESARPSHTSQYLCASSGRQGVGEKLFFGSGTQLSVL.

V gene TRBV7-9 combines with J gene TRBJ2-7, with D uncertain. Germline V CDR1 and CDR2: SEHNR, FQNEAQ (reference sequence). V was clipped by 3 bases and J by 3 bases, with 9 bases between them. This CDR3 comprises 13 residues. The CDR3 region is CASSFRLSYEQYF. Written as DNA, the CDR3 is TGTGCCAGCAGCTTTAGACTGAGCTACGAGCAGTACTTC. Looking up the rest from reference TRBV7-9 and TRBJ2-7 gives the full variable domain: DTGVSQNPRHKITKRGQNVTFRCDPISEHNRLYWYRQTLGQGPEFLTYFQNEAQLEKSRLLSDRFSAERPKGSFSTLEIQRTEQGDSAMYLCASSFRLSYEQYFGPGTRLTVT.

This rearrangement joins TRBV19 to TRBJ1-1; D may be TRBD1 (5 bases). The CDR3 has 14 residues. The V gene's germline CDR1 is LNHDA and CDR2 SQIVND (reference sequence). The ends were cut back, 3 bases at V and 0 bases at J, with 8 bases in the middle. This chain's CDR3 is CASSMGRLNTEAFF. The CDR3 nucleotides are TGTGCCAGTAGTATGGGACGGCTGAACACTGAAGCTTTCTTT. The full variable domain, rest sourced from reference TRBV19 and TRBJ1-1, is DGGITQSPKYLFRKEGQNVTLSCEQNLNHDAMYWYRQDPGQGLRLIYYSQIVNDFQKGDIAEGYSVSREKKESFPLTVTSAQKNPTAFYLCASSMGRLNTEAFFGQGTRLTVV.

This clone was counted between two and nine times. This chain joins TRBV28 and TRBJ1-4; possible D gene TRBD1, 5 bases. Per germline, CDR1 MDHEN and CDR2 SYDVKM. Trimming took off 4 bases at V and 3 bases at J, with 15 bases between the two ends. CDR3 length: 16 residues. The CDR3 nucleotides read TGTGCCAGCAGTTCAGTAGGGGCAGGCGCTAATGAAAAACTGTTTTTT. The encoded protein is CASSSVGAGANEKLFF. Full variable domain (missing parts from reference TRBV28 and TRBJ1-4): DVKVTQSSRYLVKRTGEKVFLECVQDMDHENMFWYRQDPGLGLRLIYFSYDVKMKEKGDIPEGYSVSREKKERFSLILESASTNQTSMYLCASSSVGAGANEKLFFGSGTQLSVL.

V and J are TRBV14 and TRBJ2-3, with a tentative D call TRBD2 (6 bases). V lost 0 bases to trimming and J lost 7 bases, with 8 bases between them. The germline V gene encodes CDR1 SGHDN and CDR2 FVKESK. The CDR3 is 13 residues long. DNA of the CDR3: TGTGCCAGCAGCCAAGATCGGGGGAATACGCAGTATTTT. Protein product: CASSQDRGNTQYF.

There are a few counts of this clone. The J gene is TRBJ1-4, the V gene TRBV7-9; D gene unclear. The V gene lost 6 bases and the J gene lost 5 bases, with 13 bases spanning the gap. There are 14 residues in the CDR3. Germline CDR1 SEHNR, CDR2 FQNEAQ (reference sequence). CDR3 nucleotides: TGTGCCAGCAGAGCTTCATCGGGGAATGAAAAACTGTTTTTT. Its translation is CASRASSGNEKLFF.

J is TRBJ2-4 and V is TRBV7-8, with a tentative D call TRBD2 (7 bases). The ends were cut back, 5 bases at V and 6 bases at J, with 20 bases in the middle. Germline V gene lookup returns CDR1 SGHVS and CDR2 FQNEAQ. The length of the CDR3 is 16 residues. The CDR3 loop reads CASSHPGVGGGNIQYF. CDR3 sequence (DNA): TGTGCCAGCAGCCACCCCGGTGTAGGGGGGGGAAACATTCAGTACTTC. Drawing the rest from reference TRBV7-8 and TRBJ2-4, the complete variable domain is GAGVSQSPRYKVAKRGQDVALRCDPISGHVSLFWYQQALGQGPEFLTYFQNEAQLDKSGLPSDRFFAERPEGSVSTLKIQRTQQEDSAVYLCASSHPGVGGGNIQYFGAGTRLSVL.

V is TRBV10-3 and J is TRBJ2-1, with a tentative D call TRBD2 (5 bases). Germline assignment: CDR1 ENHRY and CDR2 SYGVKD. The V and J ends lost 8 bases and 4 bases respectively, with 12 bases between them. CDR3 length: 13 residues. The CDR3 bases are TGTGCCATCCAAGGTAGGGAGTACAATGAGCAGTTCTTC. This sequence encodes CAIQGREYNEQFF.

This chain links TRBV5-5 with TRBJ2-5, with 7 positions matching TRBD1. Unmatched junction bases numbered 5, after V lost 0 bases and J lost 6 bases. Germline loops: CDR1 SGHKS, CDR2 YYEKEE (reference sequence). CDR3 size: 14 residues. This CDR3 reads CASSLEGALQTQYF. CDR3 nucleotide sequence: TGTGCCAGCAGCTTGGAGGGGGCCCTCCAGACCCAGTACTTC.

This clone was counted between two and nine times. As DNA, the CDR3 is TGTGCCAGCAGCCCGACCGGATTCAATGAGCAGTTCTTC. Translated, it gives CASSPTGFNEQFF. The rearrangement links TRBV9 to TRBJ2-1, with D hard to call. This CDR3 spans 13 amino acids. The ends were cut back, 4 bases at V and 6 bases at J, with 11 bases in the middle. Germline V gives CDR1 SGDLS, CDR2 YYNGEE. Supplemented by reference TRBV9 and TRBJ2-1, the full variable domain reads DSGVTQTPKHLITATGQRVTLRCSPRSGDLSVYWYQQSLDQGLQFLIQYYNGEERAKGNILERFSAQQFPDLHSELNLSSLELGDSALYFCASSPTGFNEQFFGPGTRLTVL.

The chain has TRBV9 and TRBJ2-7; D ambiguous. V was trimmed by 0 bases and J by 3 bases, leaving 13 bases between them. The CDR3 has 15 residues. In germline, CDR1 is SGDLS, CDR2 YYNGEE. Here the CDR3 DNA reads TGTGCCAGCAGCGTAGAGCCTACTCCCTTCTACGAGCAGTACTTC. Amino acids: CASSVEPTPFYEQYF.

The chain recombines TRBV9 with TRBJ2-5; tentatively, D is TRBD1 or TRBD2 (5 bases each). CDR1 is SGDLS and CDR2 is YYNGEE in the germline V gene. V lost 4 bases and J lost 4, with 17 bases in between. There are 15 residues in the CDR3. The CDR3 DNA reads TGTGCCAGCAGCCTTGAGCTGGGGGTAGGAGAGACCCAGTACTTC. This encodes CASSLELGVGETQYF.

This clone was detected a few times. This chain uses TRBV28 with TRBJ2-3, with 8 bases lining up with TRBD2. V lost 8 bases to trimming and J lost 1 base; unmatched junction nucleotides: 23. The CDR3 totals 20 residues. The germline gives CDR1 MDHEN, CDR2 SYDVKM. The CDR3 DNA reads TGTGCCAGCGGCGATCCGTTGAAGGTCCAGCGGGAGTCCCGCACAGATACGCAGTATTTT. It codes for CASGDPLKVQRESRTDTQYF.

The V gene is TRBV13, the J gene TRBJ2-5; 11 nucleotides align to TRBD2. CDR3 length: 14 residues. With 5 bases clipped from V and 5 bases from J, the junction kept 4 bases outside the gene matches. Germline CDR1 reads PRHDT; CDR2 reads FYEKMQ (reference sequence). CDR3 in amino acids: CASSPGLAEETQYF. In DNA form, the CDR3 reads TGTGCCAGCAGCCCGGGACTAGCGGAGGAGACCCAGTACTTC.

The rearrangement uses TRBV4-1 and TRBJ2-5, with 15 bases lining up with TRBD2. CDR1 and CDR2 (germline): MGHRA, YSYEKL. The V gene end was trimmed by 1 base and the J gene end by 9 bases; junction bases not matched to a gene: 9. CDR3 length: 17 amino acids. The chain's CDR3 is CASSQVGGLAGGASQYF. CDR3 nucleotide sequence: TGCGCCAGCAGCCAAGTTGGGGGACTAGCGGGAGGTGCCTCCCAGTACTTC.

This clone showed up just a few times. V gene TRBV6-1 combines with J gene TRBJ2-5, with D maybe TRBD1 (5 bases). This CDR3 region has 16 residues. The V and J ends lost 1 base and 8 bases respectively, with 20 bases between them. Germline V gene lookup returns CDR1 MNHNS and CDR2 SASEGT. This CDR3 reads CASSEVMVGHVGTQYF. In DNA form, the CDR3 reads TGTGCCAGCAGTGAAGTTATGGTGGGGCATGTAGGTACCCAGTACTTC.

This chain connects TRBV28 to TRBJ2-3; D is ambiguous. Germline V CDR1 and CDR2: MDHEN, SYDVKM. V lost 8 bases and J 0 bases, leaving 6 bases between the germline ends. CDR3 length: 12 amino acids. CDR3 sequence (DNA): TGTGCCAGCTGTTCGAGCACAGATACGCAGTATTTT. Its translation is CASCSSTDTQYF.

The sample holds a few counts of this clone. The chain uses TRBV4-3 and TRBJ2-1; 8 nucleotides line up with TRBD2. CDR3 length equals 17 residues. With V trimmed by 1 base and J by 4 bases, 9 bases remained unmatched. From germline, CDR1 is LGHNA and CDR2 YSLEER. CDR3 in amino acids: CASSQGIGTSRYNEQFF. In DNA form, the CDR3 reads TGCGCCAGCAGCCAAGGGATTGGGACTAGTAGGTACAATGAGCAGTTCTTC.

This clone was observed a few times. The CDR3 loop is CAWRDPGGSRGATGELFF. CDR3 DNA: TGTGCCTGGAGGGACCCCGGGGGATCCAGAGGTGCCACCGGGGAGCTGTTTTTT. V usage is TRBV30 and J usage is TRBJ2-2; possible D gene TRBD2, 6 bases. V was trimmed by 3 bases and J by 4 bases, leaving 24 bases between them. CDR3 size: 18 residues. From germline, CDR1 is GTSNPN and CDR2 SVGIG (reference sequence).

This clone has more than one count but fewer than ten. V usage is TRBV9 and J usage is TRBJ2-2, with 10 bases lining up with TRBD1. Germline loops: CDR1 SGDLS, CDR2 YYNGEE. CDR3 size: 15 residues. Trimming cost V 4 bases and J 4 bases; bases outside gene matches: 4. In nucleotides, the CDR3 is TGTGCCAGCAGCACCTGGACAGGGGGCACCGGGGAGCTGTTTTTT. Its translation: CASSTWTGGTGELFF.

This chain links TRBV11-2 with TRBJ2-1; D is ambiguous. Germline lookup yields CDR1 SGHAT and CDR2 FQNNGV. Between the trimmed V and J ends, which lost 5 bases and 9 bases, there was a span of 14 bases. CDR3 length: 13 amino acids. The CDR3 DNA sequence: TGTGCCAGCAGCCCGGCAGTGGGCGGTGAGCAGTTCTTC. Amino acid sequence: CASSPAVGGEQFF.

This clone was detected a few times. The rearrangement links TRBV30 to TRBJ1-1; TRBD1 is a possible D gene (5 bases). The CDR3 is 15 residues long. V was shortened by 0 bases and J by 5 bases, with 16 bases between the two germline ends. Germline CDR1 GTSNPN, CDR2 SVGIG (reference sequence). CDR3 region: CAWSVWGSWGTEAFF. The DNA for the CDR3 is TGTGCCTGGAGTGTATGGGGCAGCTGGGGAACTGAAGCTTTCTTT.

The gene calls are TRBV9 and TRBJ1-3; D is unresolved. Trimming removed 4 bases at V and 2 bases at J, with 10 bases between. Germline V CDR1 and CDR2: SGDLS, YYNGEE. This CDR3 spans 14 amino acids. The CDR3 protein is CASSPAGTGNTIYF. The CDR3 region has the DNA TGTGCCAGCAGCCCCGCCGGGACTGGAAACACCATATATTTT.

Comment on this clone: An end of the junction differs from the germline gene, which may be a read error. The chain employs TRBV7-9 and TRBJ2-1, with TRBD2 matching over 11 bases. In germline, CDR1 is SEHNR, CDR2 FQNEAQ (reference sequence). The length of the CDR3 is 12 residues. CDR3: CASSQTSGSIVF. The CDR3 region has the DNA TGTGCCAGCAGCCAAACTAGCGGGAGTATCGTCTTC. The complete variable domain, with remaining parts taken from reference TRBV7-9 and TRBJ2-1, reads DTGVSQNPRHKITKRGQNVTFRCDPISEHNRLYWYRQTLGQGPEFLTYFQNEAQLEKSRLLSDRFSAERPKGSFSTLEIQRTEQGDSAMYLCASSQTSGSIVFGPGTRLTVL.